The 21 T cell receptor beta chains in this list originate from one sample, sequenced in a study of breast tumors, draining lymph nodes, adjacent tissues. Each CDR3 protein gets one entry after TCRdb re-called the multiplex PCR reads with MiXCR. Of about 14,000 distinct CDR3 sequences listed, around 52% are singletons. What was sequenced was tumor-adjacent breast tissue. These receptors came from a female donor with breast cancer. Some clones in this sample may be carry-over from other donors' samples.

The V gene is TRBV19, the J gene TRBJ2-3; D is unclear. In germline, CDR1 is LNHDA, CDR2 SQIVND (reference sequence). This CDR3 has 14 amino acids. Trimming took 7 bases from V and 1 from J, leaving 12 bases between them. This chain's CDR3 is CASNIKAGTDTQYF. CDR3 sequence (DNA): TGTGCCAGTAATATCAAGGCGGGCACAGATACGCAGTATTTT.

The table lists this clonotype with many counts. A much larger clone is a single base away; this may be a read error. The CDR3 protein is CASSHGVRRDEQFF. The CDR3 nucleotides are TGTGCCAGCAGCCACGGGGTCCGAAGGGATGAGCAGTTCTTC. V is TRBV12-3 or TRBV12-4 and J is TRBJ2-1, with a tentative D call TRBD2 (5 bases). The CDR3 loop spans 14 amino acids. With 6 bases removed from V and 8 bases from J, the gap between germline ends came to 17 bases.

This clonotype has ten or more counts. The chain joins TRBV10-1 to TRBJ2-1; 9 positions agree with TRBD1. V trimming: 9 bases; J trimming: 5 bases; junction bases outside the gene matches: 8. The CDR3 has 14 residues. Germline loops: CDR1 WNHNN, CDR2 SYGVQD (reference sequence). CDR3 nucleotide sequence: TGCGCCAGTGGGGGACAGGGAGTCAACAATGAGCAGTTCTTC. This translates into CASGGQGVNNEQFF.

This clonotype was detected many times. V usage is TRBV7-2 and J usage is TRBJ1-1; TRBD1 matches at 7 bases. The CDR3 is made up of 18 amino acids. V dropped 1 base and J dropped 0; count of bases not matched to a gene: 11. CDR1 and CDR2 from the germline V gene are SGHTA and FQGNSA. Here the CDR3 DNA reads TGTGCCAGCAGCTTAGACAGACAGGGCCCACAAATGAACACTGAAGCTTTCTTT. This translates into CASSLDRQGPQMNTEAFF. Variable domain in full (rest from reference TRBV7-2 and TRBJ1-1): GAGVSQSPSNKVTEKGKDVELRCDPISGHTALYWYRQSLGQGLEFLIYFQGNSAPDKSGLPSDRFSAERTGGSVSTLTIQRTQQEDSAVYLCASSLDRQGPQMNTEAFFGQGTRLTVV.

The table lists this clonotype with a count of one. J is TRBJ2-3 and V is TRBV7-6, with TRBD2 matching over 11 bases. CDR1 SGHVS and CDR2 FNYEAQ come from the germline V gene. The CDR3 is made up of 16 amino acids. Trimming removed 5 bases from V and 2 bases from J; junction bases left unmatched: 6. CDR3 loop: CASSPRTSGSTDTQYF. CDR3 DNA sequence: TGTGCCAGCAGCCCAAGGACTAGCGGGTCCACAGATACGCAGTATTTT.

At least ten counts were recorded for this clonotype. This chain connects TRBV19 to TRBJ1-4; 12 positions match TRBD1. The CDR3 has 19 residues. V lost 7 bases to trimming and J lost 0 bases; unmatched junction nucleotides: 12. CDR1 LNHDA and CDR2 SQIVND come from the germline V gene (reference sequence). The chain's CDR3 is CASISRGTGGYTTNEKLFF. The CDR3 bases are TGTGCCAGTATCAGCCGAGGGACAGGGGGCTATACAACTAATGAAAAACTGTTTTTT.

V gene TRBV4-1 combines with J gene TRBJ1-5; D is possibly TRBD1 (5 bases). The CDR3 consists of 17 residues. The germline gives CDR1 MGHRA, CDR2 YSYEKL. The ends were cut back, 0 bases at V and 9 bases at J, with 21 bases in the middle. CDR3 coding DNA: TGCGCCAGCAGCCAAGATAGAGGACAACGTTTGTTGGGGCCCCAGCATTTT. The encoded protein is CASSQDRGQRLLGPQHF.

This clonotype has more than one count but fewer than ten. The V call is TRBV19, the J call TRBJ2-3; 12 bases match TRBD1. Per germline, CDR1 LNHDA and CDR2 SQIVND (reference sequence). The CDR3 has 17 amino acids. V lost 4 bases to trimming and J lost 2 bases; unmatched junction nucleotides: 7. This CDR3 reads CASSRVGDRGPTDTQYF. CDR3 DNA: TGTGCCAGTAGTAGGGTGGGGGACAGGGGGCCCACAGATACGCAGTATTTT.

Comments on this clonotype: Possible read error: a much larger clone is one base away. This chain joins TRBV11-2 and TRBJ1-1; 8 bases are shared with TRBD1. The V gene's germline CDR1 is SGHAT and CDR2 FQNNGV. CDR3 length equals 17 residues. V dropped 4 bases and J dropped 0; count of bases not matched to a gene: 10. The CDR3 here is CASSSRRQGLVNTEAFF. CDR3 in DNA: TGTGCCAGCAGCTCGCGGAGACAGGGGCTTGTGAACACTGAAGCTTTCTTT.

This clonotype came up many times. V and J are TRBV27 and TRBJ2-5, with 8 bases lining up with TRBD2. The J segment lost 5 bases and the V segment lost 5 bases, leaving 10 bases of the junction unmatched. Germline CDR1 is MNHEY and CDR2 is SMNVEV (reference sequence). The CDR3 length is 15 residues. The chain's CDR3 is CASSRRLARGETQYF. The CDR3 DNA reads as TGTGCCAGCAGTCGTAGACTAGCGAGGGGTGAGACCCAGTACTTC.

The rearrangement links TRBV12-5 to TRBJ2-3; 11 bases agree with TRBD2. The V segment lost 6 bases and the J segment 4 bases; nucleotides outside the gene matches: 6. Per germline, CDR1 LGHNT and CDR2 FRNRAP. The CDR3 has 15 amino acids. The CDR3 is CASGSLAGGADTQYF. The DNA of the CDR3 is TGTGCTAGTGGGTCCCTAGCGGGAGGAGCAGATACGCAGTATTTT.

The chain uses TRBV2 and TRBJ2-7; D not certain. The CDR3 has 14 amino acids. V was clipped by 8 bases and J by 5 bases, with 19 bases between them. CDR1 is SNHLY and CDR2 is FYNNEI in the germline V gene. CDR3 nucleotides: TGTGCCAGCTCCGCCGGATGGGTGGTCAACGAGCAGTACTTC. Its protein product is CASSAGWVVNEQYF.

The rearrangement links TRBV12-5 to TRBJ1-2, with 7 bases lining up with TRBD1. Trimming at V came to 10 bases and at J to 0 bases, leaving 8 bases not matched to a gene. The CDR3 sequence is 14 residues long. Looked up from germline, CDR1 is LGHNT and CDR2 is FRNRAP. The CDR3 DNA is TGTGCTAACAGGGACAGACCCCCTAACTATGGCTACACCTTC. It translates to CANRDRPPNYGYTF. Full variable domain (missing parts from reference TRBV12-5 and TRBJ1-2): DARVTQTPRHKVTEMGQEVTMRCQPILGHNTVFWYRQTMMQGLELLAYFRNRAPLDDSGMPKDRFSAEMPDATLATLKIQPSEPRDSAVYFCANRDRPPNYGYTFGSGTRLTVV.

For this clonotype: This likely comes from a read error, as the CDR3 has no conserved phenylalanine or tryptophan at its end. The J gene is TRBJ1-1, the V gene TRBV6-2 or TRBV6-3, with D perhaps matching TRBD1 (5 bases). V was cut by 8 bases and J by 10 bases, with 26 bases left in between. The germline CDR1 and CDR2 sequences are MNHEY and SVGEGT. The CDR3 loop spans 15 amino acids. CDR3 region: CASALVRTDYGGAFS. The CDR3 DNA sequence: TGTGCCAGCGCTCTTGTACGGACCGACTATGGGGGAGCTTTCTCT.

V usage is TRBV12-3 or TRBV12-4 and J usage is TRBJ1-2; possibly TRBD1 for D (6 bases). The CDR3 length is 12 residues. V shed 6 bases and J shed 4 bases, with 9 bases lying between them. The CDR3 DNA is TGTGCCAGCAGCGGGGGCGGCTATGGCTACACCTTC. Its protein is CASSGGGYGYTF.

This clonotype appeared many times. V is TRBV5-6 and J is TRBJ1-1, with D hard to call. Germline CDR1 and CDR2: SGHDT and YYEEEE. Trimming removed 1 base from V and 1 base from J, with 5 bases in between. The length of the CDR3 is 13 residues. CDR3: CASSLMGNTEAFF. In DNA form, the CDR3 reads TGTGCCAGCAGCTTGATGGGGAACACTGAAGCTTTCTTT.

This clonotype was recorded many times. The chain carries TRBV5-6 and TRBJ2-2; tentatively, D is TRBD1 (5 bases). Per the germline V gene, CDR1 is SGHDT and CDR2 is YYEEEE. The V gene lost 4 bases and the J gene lost 0 bases, with 16 bases spanning the gap. The CDR3 runs to 17 residues. CDR3 nucleotides: TGTGCCAGCAGCAGAATAACCGACAGCGCGAACACCGGGGAGCTGTTTTTT. It translates to CASSRITDSANTGELFF.

The gene calls are TRBV7-8 and TRBJ2-7; 8 positions match TRBD2. Germline V gives CDR1 SGHVS, CDR2 FQNEAQ. V shed 4 bases, J shed 3 bases, and the junction held 8 bases outside the gene matches. CDR3 length: 15 residues. The CDR3 spells CASSSTAAGVYEQYF. CDR3 sequence (DNA): TGTGCCAGCAGCTCAACCGCAGCGGGGGTCTACGAGCAGTACTTC. Full variable domain (rest looked up from reference TRBV7-8 and TRBJ2-7): GAGVSQSPRYKVAKRGQDVALRCDPISGHVSLFWYQQALGQGPEFLTYFQNEAQLDKSGLPSDRFFAERPEGSVSTLKIQRTQQEDSAVYLCASSSTAAGVYEQYFGPGTRLTVT.

The rearrangement links TRBV7-2 to TRBJ2-7; the match to TRBD2 covers 10 bases. The germline V gene encodes CDR1 SGHTA and CDR2 FQGNSA. This CDR3 is built from 15 residues. The trim removed 5 bases at V and 2 bases at J, leaving 6 bases unmatched. This chain's CDR3 is CASSSLAGETYEQYF. Written as DNA, the CDR3 is TGTGCCAGCAGCAGTCTAGCGGGAGAAACCTACGAGCAGTACTTC.

This clonotype is a singleton in its sample. The chain joins TRBV7-9 to TRBJ1-2, with TRBD1 matching 7 bases. CDR1 is SEHNR, CDR2 FQNEAQ, per germline (reference sequence). The V segment lost 8 bases and the J segment 4 bases; nucleotides outside the gene matches: 7. The CDR3 sequence is 13 residues long. CDR3 DNA: TGTGCCAGCGGCCAGGGGGGGGGCTATGGCTACACCTTC. Encoded protein: CASGQGGGYGYTF.

Notes on this clonotype: A much larger clone sits a single nucleotide away, making a read error possible. The V gene is TRBV20-1, the J gene TRBJ2-1, with 7 bases fitting TRBD2. The CDR3 sequence is 13 residues long. CDR1 is DFQATT, CDR2 SNEGSKA, per germline (reference sequence). The CDR3 bases are TGCAGTGCTTGGGGCGGGAGAAGAAATGCGCAGTTCTTC. This gives the protein CSAWGGRRNAQFF.